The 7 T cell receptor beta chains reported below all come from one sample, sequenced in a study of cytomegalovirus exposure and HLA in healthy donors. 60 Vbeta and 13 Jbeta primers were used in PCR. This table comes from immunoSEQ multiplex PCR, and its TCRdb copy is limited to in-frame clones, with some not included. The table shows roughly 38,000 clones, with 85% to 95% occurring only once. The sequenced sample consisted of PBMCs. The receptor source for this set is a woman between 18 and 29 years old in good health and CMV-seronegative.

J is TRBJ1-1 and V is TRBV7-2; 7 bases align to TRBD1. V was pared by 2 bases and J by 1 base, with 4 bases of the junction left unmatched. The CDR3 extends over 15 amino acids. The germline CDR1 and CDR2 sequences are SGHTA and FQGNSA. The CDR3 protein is CASSLLEGANTEAFF. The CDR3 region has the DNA TGTGCCAGCAGCTTATTGGAGGGGGCGAACACTGAAGCTTTCTTT.

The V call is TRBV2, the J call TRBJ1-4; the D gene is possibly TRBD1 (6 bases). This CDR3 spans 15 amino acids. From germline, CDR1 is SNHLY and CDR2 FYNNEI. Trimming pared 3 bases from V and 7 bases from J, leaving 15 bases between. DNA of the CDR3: TGTGCCAGCAGTGACAGGGCCAGGGGCGGTGAAAAACTGTTTTTT. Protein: CASSDRARGGEKLFF.

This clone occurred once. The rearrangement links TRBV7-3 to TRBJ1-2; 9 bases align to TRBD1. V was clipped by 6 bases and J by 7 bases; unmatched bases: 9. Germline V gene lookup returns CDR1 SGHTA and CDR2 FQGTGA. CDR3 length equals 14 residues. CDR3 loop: CASSPTGGGGGYTF. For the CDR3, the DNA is TGTGCCAGCAGTCCGACAGGGGGAGGAGGTGGCTACACCTTC.

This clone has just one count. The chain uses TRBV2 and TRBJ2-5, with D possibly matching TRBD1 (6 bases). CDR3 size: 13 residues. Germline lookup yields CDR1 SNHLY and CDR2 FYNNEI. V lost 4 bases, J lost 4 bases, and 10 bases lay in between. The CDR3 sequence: CASSGRGGETQYF. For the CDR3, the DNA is TGTGCCAGCAGTGGGCGAGGGGGAGAGACCCAGTACTTC.

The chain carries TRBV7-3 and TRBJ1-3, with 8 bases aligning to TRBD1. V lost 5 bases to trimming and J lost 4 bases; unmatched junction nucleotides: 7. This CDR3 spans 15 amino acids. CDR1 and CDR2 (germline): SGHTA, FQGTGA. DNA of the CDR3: TGTGCCAGCAGCACACAGGGGGGGGTCGGAAACACCATATATTTT. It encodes CASSTQGGVGNTIYF.

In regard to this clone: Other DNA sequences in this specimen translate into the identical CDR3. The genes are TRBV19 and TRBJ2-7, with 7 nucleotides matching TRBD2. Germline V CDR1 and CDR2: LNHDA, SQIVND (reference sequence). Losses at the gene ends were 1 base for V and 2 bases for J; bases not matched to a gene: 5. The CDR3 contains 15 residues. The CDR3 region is CASSIVGGSPYEQYF. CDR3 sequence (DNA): TGTGCCAGTAGTATAGTAGGCGGGAGCCCCTACGAGCAGTACTTC. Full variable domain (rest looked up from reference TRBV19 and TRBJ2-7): DGGITQSPKYLFRKEGQNVTLSCEQNLNHDAMYWYRQDPGQGLRLIYYSQIVNDFQKGDIAEGYSVSREKKESFPLTVTSAQKNPTAFYLCASSIVGGSPYEQYFGPGTRLTVT.

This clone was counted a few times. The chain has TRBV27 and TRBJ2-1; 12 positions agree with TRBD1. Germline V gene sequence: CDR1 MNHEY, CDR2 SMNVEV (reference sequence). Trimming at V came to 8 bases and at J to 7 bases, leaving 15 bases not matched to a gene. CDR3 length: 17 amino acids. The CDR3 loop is CASLTTSRDRGQNEQFF. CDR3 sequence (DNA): TGTGCCAGCCTCACTACCTCCCGGGACAGGGGGCAAAATGAGCAGTTCTTC.